These T cell receptor beta chains were read from a single sample in a study of response to subunit inactivated influenza vaccine. MiXCR, applied by TCRdb to the RT-PCR reads, yields one record per CDR3 protein. This sample has about 650,000 distinct CDR3 sequences; approximately 15% occur once, and the top ten carry around a tenth. The sample consisted of PBMCs from blood, taken approximately 13 days after vaccination. These receptors were obtained from a man in his fifties who received an inactivated influenza vaccine. Each CDR3 is given with its conserved first and last residue. The D gene is left open where the match is weak. Clone size is stated in some rows and not others, as once, few, many or a class when expanded.

d_call	j_call	clone_size	v_call	cdr3_length	cdr3_aa	cdr3_nt
TRBD2	TRBJ2-1	few	TRBV27	17	CASSPPWSGRALDEQFF	TGTGCCAGCAGCCCCCCGTGGAGCGGGAGGGCCTTGGATGAGCAGTTCTTC
TRBD1	TRBJ2-2	NA	TRBV24-1	15	CAASGTGGKAGELFF	TGTGCCGCCTCCGGGACAGGGGGTAAGGCCGGGGAGCTGTTTTTT
NA	TRBJ1-6	NA	TRBV6-1	15	CASSPRTGFNSPLHF	TGTGCCAGCAGTCCCAGAACAGGATTCAATTCACCCCTCCACTTT
NA	TRBJ1-1	NA	TRBV19	14	CASSMWTGRTEAFF	TGTGCCAGTAGTATGTGGACGGGACGGACTGAAGCTTTCTTT
NA	TRBJ2-7	few	TRBV21-1	15	CASSNDRGSSYEQYF	TGTGCCAGCAGTAACGACAGGGGTAGCTCCTACGAGCAGTACTTC
TRBD2	TRBJ2-2	NA	TRBV5-4	16	CASSPGASGYTGELFF	TGTGCCAGCAGCCCTGGGGCTAGCGGATACACCGGGGAGCTGTTTTTT
NA	TRBJ2-3	few	TRBV4-2	12	CASSQMGDTQYF	TGTGCCAGCAGCCAGATGGGGGATACGCAGTATTTT
TRBD2	TRBJ2-1	few	TRBV29-1	16	CSVEGLAGGPLNEQFF	TGCAGCGTCGAAGGACTAGCGGGAGGGCCGTTGAATGAGCAGTTCTTC
TRBD1	TRBJ2-1	few	TRBV29-1	13	CSDGTVHSNEQFF	TGCAGCGACGGGACAGTCCATTCCAATGAGCAGTTCTTC
TRBD1	TRBJ1-5	NA	TRBV18	14	CASSPPSGGQPQHF	TGTGCCAGCTCACCACCTTCAGGGGGTCAGCCCCAGCATTTT
NA	TRBJ1-1	few	TRBV20-1	12	CSARGYGRGAFF	TGCAGTGCTAGAGGGTATGGCAGGGGAGCTTTCTTT
NA	TRBJ2-7	NA	TRBV20-1	15	CSAFDPFGGSYEQYF	TGCAGTGCATTCGATCCGTTTGGCGGAAGCTACGAGCAGTACTTC
TRBD1	TRBJ1-4	NA	TRBV6-1	15	CASSPVGQVNEKLFF	TGTGCCAGCAGTCCGGTGGGACAGGTGAATGAAAAACTGTTTTTT
NA	TRBJ2-1	many	TRBV7-3	15	CASSQDLSSYNEQFF	TGTGCCAGCAGCCAGGACCTGAGCTCCTACAATGAGCAGTTCTTC
TRBD2	TRBJ2-1	few	TRBV4-2	17	CASSQDVASGRYNEQFF	TGTGCCAGCAGCCAAGATGTGGCTAGCGGGCGCTACAATGAGCAGTTCTTC
NA	TRBJ1-2	NA	TRBV6-1	12	CAGSNNYYGYTF	TGTGCCGGGAGTAACAACTACTATGGCTACACCTTC
NA	TRBJ2-1	few	TRBV25-1	17	CASSEWSGGKSYNEQFF	TGTGCCAGCAGTGAATGGAGCGGCGGGAAGTCCTACAATGAGCAGTTCTTC
TRBD2	TRBJ2-5	few	TRBV7-8	17	CASRDASGRPIQETQYF	TGTGCCAGCAGGGATGCTAGCGGGAGGCCAATTCAAGAGACCCAGTACTTC
NA	TRBJ2-5	many	TRBV5-1	11	CASSLDETQYF	TGCGCCAGCAGCCTGGATGAGACCCAGTACTTC
TRBD1	TRBJ1-4	few	TRBV12-3/TRBV12-4	14	CASSRRQGGEKLFF	TGTGCCAGCAGTCGTAGACAGGGAGGCGAAAAACTGTTTTTT
NA	TRBJ1-6	few	TRBV6-5	16	CASSTRGGDINSPLHF	TGTGCCAGCAGTACTCGGGGAGGGGACATAAATTCACCCCTCCACTTT
TRBD2	TRBJ2-7	NA	TRBV28	18	CASSFLNPLAGGLREQYF	TGTGCCAGCAGTTTCCTTAACCCTCTAGCGGGAGGCCTCCGGGAGCAGTACTTC
NA	TRBJ2-5	NA	TRBV21-1	14	CASSKDRDRETQYF	TGTGCCAGCAGCAAAGACCGGGACAGAGAGACCCAGTACTTC
NA	TRBJ2-7	NA	TRBV30	13	CAWAGTYFYEQYF	TGTGCCTGGGCGGGGACTTATTTCTACGAGCAGTACTTC
TRBD2	TRBJ2-7	few	TRBV29-1	15	CSVGGGDLATYEQYF	TGCAGCGTTGGGGGGGGAGATCTAGCGACCTACGAGCAGTACTTC
NA	TRBJ2-3	NA	TRBV11-2	15	CASSSRWPSTDTQYF	TGTGCCAGCAGCTCCCGGTGGCCTAGCACAGATACGCAGTATTTT
TRBD2	TRBJ2-7	NA	TRBV30	17	CAWMHSRGGWGGYEQYF	TGTGCCTGGATGCATTCTCGGGGGGGCTGGGGAGGGTACGAGCAGTACTTC
NA	TRBJ2-7	NA	TRBV4-2	15	CASSQVAQGSYEQYF	TGTGCCAGCAGCCAAGTAGCTCAGGGTTCCTACGAGCAGTACTTC
NA	TRBJ2-7	few	TRBV5-1	15	CASSLGADTSYEQYF	TGCGCCAGCAGCTTGGGGGCCGATACCTCCTACGAGCAGTACTTC
TRBD2	TRBJ2-3	NA	TRBV5-1	16	CASSLEAGLRTDTQYF	TGCGCCAGCAGCTTAGAAGCGGGGCTTCGCACAGATACGCAGTATTTT
TRBD2	TRBJ2-3	many	TRBV5-1	15	CASSETLAGKDTQYF	TGCGCCAGCAGCGAAACCCTAGCGGGGAAAGATACGCAGTATTTT
TRBD2	TRBJ2-5	NA	TRBV6-2/TRBV6-3	16	CASSSLRRGGQETQYF	TGTGCCAGCAGTTCCCTCCGGCGGGGGGGACAAGAGACCCAGTACTTC
TRBD2	TRBJ2-2	few	TRBV20-1	16	CSARGLAGNGGGELFF	TGCAGTGCCCGGGGACTAGCGGGAAACGGGGGCGGGGAGCTGTTTTTT
NA	TRBJ2-3	few	TRBV7-9	14	CASSSKAALYTQYF	TGTGCCAGCAGCTCCAAGGCGGCGCTTTACACGCAGTATTTT
TRBD1	TRBJ1-6	NA	TRBV11-1	15	CASSSKGQGLAPLHF	TGTGCCAGCAGCTCCAAGGGACAGGGGCTCGCACCCCTCCACTTT
TRBD1	TRBJ1-5	few	TRBV7-8	15	CASSSNRGQGQPQHF	TGTGCCAGCAGCTCCAACAGGGGGCAGGGGCAGCCCCAGCATTTT
NA	TRBJ2-7	NA	TRBV4-3	14	CASSQERTKLEQYF	TGCGCCAGCAGCCAAGAGAGGACAAAACTCGAGCAGTACTTC
NA	TRBJ2-5	few	TRBV29-1	15	CSVTMGRFNVETQYF	TGCAGCGTTACGATGGGAAGGTTTAACGTAGAGACCCAGTACTTC
NA	TRBJ2-5	NA	TRBV27	13	CASSFQARETQYF	TGTGCCAGCAGTTTTCAGGCGAGGGAGACCCAGTACTTC
NA	TRBJ2-7	NA	TRBV20-1	14	CSAQYRRINYEQYF	TGCAGTGCCCAATACCGACGAATAAACTACGAGCAGTACTTC
NA	TRBJ2-5	few	TRBV9	15	CASSASSHPQETQYF	TGTGCCAGCAGCGCGAGTAGTCATCCGCAAGAGACCCAGTACTTC
NA	TRBJ2-2	once	TRBV5-5	14	CASADGSNTGELFF	TGTGCCAGCGCGGACGGATCGAACACCGGGGAGCTGTTTTTT
TRBD1	TRBJ2-7	NA	TRBV4-1	15	CASSQEGQLSYEQYF	TGCGCCAGCAGCCAAGAGGGACAGCTATCCTACGAGCAGTACTTC
NA	TRBJ2-2	NA	TRBV2	14	CASGLDRGGGELFF	TGTGCCAGCGGATTGGATAGGGGAGGCGGGGAGCTGTTTTTT
TRBD1	TRBJ2-7	NA	TRBV20-1	12	CSARQGTYEQYF	TGCAGTGCCAGACAGGGGACCTACGAGCAGTACTTC
NA	TRBJ2-5	many	TRBV20-1	15	CSAKGGSGRIETQYF	TGCAGTGCTAAAGGGGGCAGCGGGAGAATAGAGACCCAGTACTTC
TRBD2	TRBJ2-3	many	TRBV5-1	14	CASSLGLAADTQYF	TGCGCCAGCAGCTTGGGACTAGCAGCGGATACGCAGTATTTT
NA	TRBJ1-6	few	TRBV7-6	15	CASSIAGTENSPLHF	TGTGCCAGCAGCATAGCGGGGACGGAAAATTCACCCCTCCACTTT